This T cell receptor (beta chain) appears in the sequencing data of a study of blood T cells in healthy people across ages. The wider study: In model experiments, template switching was able to capture about one barcoded beta molecule for every two T cells that were present. Findings and caveats of the study: The study lacked donor CMV status, which possibly confounded expanded clonotype changes.

CDR3 length: 17 amino acids. Germline V gene data show CDR1 as MGHRA and CDR2 as YSYEKL. J lost 2 bases, V lost 2 bases, and 8 bases had no gene match. Primers used in a second PCR of roughly 6 to 11 cycles were a sample-barcoded 5' primer and a J-beta primer mix. Every cDNA was tagged by a template-switch adaptor with 12 random nucleotides. At least 2.5 million CDR3-containing paired-end reads were obtained per sample. TCRdb analysed the 5' RACE reads with MiXCR anew, one entry per CDR3 protein. The data show around 1,500,000 distinct CDR3 sequences, roughly 27% seen once. This clonotype was counted between two and nine times. Its antigen is not identified.

This chain joins TRBV4-1 and TRBJ2-3; TRBD2 agrees at 9 bases. The sequence came from a woman in her twenties or thirties in good health. Material for sequencing was blood. The DNA for the CDR3 is TGCGCCAGCAGCCAAAGAGGAGCGGGGGGAGTCACAGATACGCAGTATTTT. Translating gives CASSQRGAGGVTDTQYF.